This is a list of T cell receptor beta chains from one sample in a study of T-cell reconstitution after alpha-beta-depleted transplantation in children. MiXCR, applied by TCRdb to the PCR reads, yields one record per CDR3 protein. The sample shows about 370,000 distinct CDR3 sequences, roughly 22% of them seen only once. Material: PBMCs from the stem cell graft donor, obtained from the stem cell graft. These receptors originate from a human donor who donated a stem cell graft to a child with acute myeloid leukemia. The CDR3 runs from the conserved cysteine through the conserved F or W. D genes are given only for firm matches. The size of a clone is reported for some rows only, either as once, few or many, or as a class for expanded clones.

>-|few|TRBV4-3|TRBJ2-1
CASSHIKNNEQFF
TGCGCCAGCAGCCATATCAAGAACAATGAGCAGTTCTTC
>-|-|TRBV18|TRBJ2-1
CASSPGVLEQFF
TGTGCCAGCTCGCCAGGGGTTCTTGAGCAGTTCTTC
>TRBD1|-|TRBV20-1|TRBJ2-3
CSAREWDRGADTQYF
TGCAGTGCTAGAGAGTGGGACAGGGGGGCCGATACGCAGTATTTT
>TRBD1|few|TRBV5-1|TRBJ2-3
CASQTGTGKNTQYF
TGCGCCAGCCAGACCGGGACAGGGAAAAATACGCAGTATTTT
>-|few|TRBV7-2|TRBJ1-5
CASTVRGSDQPQHF
TGTGCCAGCACTGTAAGGGGTTCAGATCAGCCCCAGCATTTT
>-|few|TRBV20-1|TRBJ2-5
CSARDDQLPETQYF
TGCAGTGCTAGAGATGACCAGCTCCCAGAGACCCAGTACTTC
>-|-|TRBV20-1|TRBJ2-7
CSARAGTKYEQYF
TGCAGTGCTAGAGCGGGCACCAAATACGAGCAGTACTTC
>TRBD1|-|TRBV5-1|TRBJ2-7
CASRDRGRSMAYEQYF
TGCGCCAGCCGGGACAGGGGTCGATCGATGGCCTACGAGCAGTACTTC
>-|-|TRBV29-1|TRBJ1-2
CSVESGTRHGYTF
TGCAGCGTTGAATCCGGGACAAGGCATGGCTACACCTTC
>TRBD2|-|TRBV20-1|TRBJ2-1
CSAAPSIAGGYEQFF
TGCAGTGCTGCCCCTTCGATAGCGGGCGGTTATGAGCAGTTCTTC
>TRBD1|-|TRBV12-3/TRBV12-4|TRBJ1-4
CASNPGGLGEKLFF
TGTGCCAGCAACCCAGGGGGCCTTGGGGAAAAACTGTTTTTT
>TRBD2|-|TRBV28|TRBJ2-5
CASSLVAGKETQYF
TGTGCCAGCAGTTTGGTAGCGGGCAAAGAGACCCAGTACTTC
>TRBD2|many|TRBV20-1|TRBJ2-3
CSAPPGLASDTQYF
TGCAGTGCGCCCCCGGGACTAGCGTCAGATACGCAGTATTTT
>TRBD2|few|TRBV5-1|TRBJ2-1
CASSEPGTRMFF
TGCGCCAGCAGCGAGCCGGGGACTAGGATGTTCTTC
>-|-|TRBV2|TRBJ2-7
CASRVYREGSYEQYF
TGTGCCAGCAGAGTTTACAGGGAGGGCTCCTACGAGCAGTACTTC
>TRBD2|few|TRBV20-1|TRBJ2-7
CSARDSSGSHEQYF
TGCAGTGCTAGAGATTCTAGCGGGAGCCACGAGCAGTACTTC
>TRBD1|many|TRBV12-3/TRBV12-4|TRBJ1-5
CASSRDRGGVQPQHF
TGTGCCAGCAGCCGGGACAGGGGAGGAGTTCAGCCCCAGCATTTT
>-|-|TRBV2|TRBJ2-7
CASGEIGYEQYF
TGTGCCAGCGGGGAGATTGGGTACGAGCAGTACTTC
>TRBD1|-|TRBV10-3|TRBJ2-3
CAISLDDRGRTDTQYF
TGTGCCATCAGTCTGGATGACAGGGGCAGGACAGATACGCAGTATTTT
>-|-|TRBV9|TRBJ2-7
CASSVAPGRDEQYF
TGTGCCAGCAGCGTAGCCCCAGGGCGCGACGAGCAGTACTTC
>-|few|TRBV9|TRBJ1-1
CASSPGNFDTEAFF
TGTGCCAGCAGCCCCGGGAATTTCGACACTGAAGCTTTCTTT
>-|-|TRBV7-2|TRBJ2-1
CASSLGGLGYNEQFF
TGTGCCAGCAGCTTAGGGGGATTGGGGTACAATGAGCAGTTCTTC
>-|many|TRBV5-1|TRBJ1-4
CASSLDGDEKLFF
TGCGCCAGCAGCTTGGATGGGGACGAAAAACTGTTTTTT
>TRBD2|few|TRBV20-1|TRBJ2-7
CSAHAPGLVFYEQYF
TGCAGTGCTCACGCTCCGGGACTAGTCTTCTACGAGCAGTACTTC
>TRBD2|few|TRBV12-3/TRBV12-4|TRBJ2-1
CASSPPFGREGHNEQFF
TGTGCCAGCAGTCCTCCCTTTGGGCGGGAGGGCCACAATGAGCAGTTCTTC
>TRBD1|-|TRBV4-2|TRBJ2-5
CASSQDLWDRAETQYF
TGTGCCAGCAGCCAAGATCTATGGGACAGGGCAGAGACCCAGTACTTC
>-|-|TRBV24-1|TRBJ2-1
CATSSLTRSTNEQFF
TGTGCCACCAGTTCCCTGACTAGGTCCACCAATGAGCAGTTCTTC
>TRBD2|-|TRBV7-9|TRBJ2-1
CASSPRVLAGGYEQFF
TGTGCCAGCAGCCCACGCGTACTAGCGGGAGGATATGAGCAGTTCTTC
>-|few|TRBV5-1|TRBJ2-2
CASSLRQDRTGELFF
TGCGCCAGCAGCTTAAGACAGGATCGCACCGGGGAGCTGTTTTTT
>TRBD2|-|TRBV28|TRBJ2-1
CASVTSVGEQFF
TGTGCCAGCGTTACTAGCGTTGGTGAGCAGTTCTTC
>TRBD1|-|TRBV5-6|TRBJ1-1
CASSPSPGQGAFAEAFF
TGTGCCAGCAGCCCAAGCCCGGGACAGGGGGCATTTGCTGAAGCTTTCTTT
>TRBD2|-|TRBV9|TRBJ2-1
CASSVARGLANEQFF
TGTGCCAGCAGCGTAGCTCGAGGACTAGCGAATGAGCAGTTCTTC
>-|-|TRBV20-1|TRBJ2-6
CSASITGIVSGANVLTF
TGCAGTGCTAGTATTACAGGGATCGTCTCTGGGGCCAACGTCCTGACTTTC
>TRBD1|many|TRBV4-1|TRBJ2-2
CASSQEGGQGGTGELFF
TGCGCCAGCAGCCAAGAAGGGGGACAGGGAGGCACCGGGGAGCTGTTTTTT
>TRBD2|-|TRBV5-5|TRBJ2-5
CASSPGLAGDRETQYF
TGTGCCAGCAGCCCCGGACTAGCGGGAGACAGAGAGACCCAGTACTTC
>TRBD2|many|TRBV12-3/TRBV12-4|TRBJ2-3
CASRASGSVHTQYF
TGTGCCAGCCGGGCTAGCGGGAGTGTCCATACGCAGTATTTT
>TRBD2|many|TRBV20-1|TRBJ2-7
CSARNGLESYEQYF
TGCAGTGCTAGGAACGGACTAGAGAGCTACGAGCAGTACTTC
>TRBD1|-|TRBV14|TRBJ1-2
CASSQMGQGANYGYTF
TGTGCCAGCAGCCAAATGGGACAGGGAGCTAACTATGGCTACACCTTC
>-|few|TRBV11-3|TRBJ2-1
CASSSKVAYNEQFF
TGTGCCAGCAGCTCCAAGGTTGCCTACAATGAGCAGTTCTTC
>-|many|TRBV3-1|TRBJ2-3
CASSQGNQPSTDTQYF
TGTGCCAGCAGCCAAGGCAATCAACCTTCCACAGATACGCAGTATTTT
>-|-|TRBV5-1|TRBJ2-1
CASSLADSGPYNEQFF
TGCGCCAGCAGCTTGGCCGACAGCGGCCCCTACAATGAGCAGTTCTTC
>TRBD1|-|TRBV10-2|TRBJ1-1
CASTDQGAYAEAFF
TGCGCCAGCACCGATCAGGGGGCTTATGCTGAAGCTTTCTTT
>TRBD1|few|TRBV5-1|TRBJ2-3
CASSLDGTGVPDTQYF
TGCGCCAGCAGCTTGGATGGGACAGGGGTGCCAGATACGCAGTATTTT
>TRBD2|-|TRBV4-2|TRBJ2-5
CASSQELAGRETQYF
TGTGCCAGCAGCCAAGAGCTAGCGGGACGGGAGACCCAGTACTTC
>-|few|TRBV6-6|TRBJ2-2
CASSRGELFF
TGTGCCAGCAGCCGGGGGGAGCTGTTTTTT
>-|many|TRBV20-1|TRBJ2-1
CSASLVSYYNEQFF
TGCAGTGCTAGTCTAGTAAGTTACTACAATGAGCAGTTCTTC
>TRBD1|few|TRBV7-7|TRBJ2-5
CASSPGTDLTQYF
TGTGCCAGCAGCCCCGGGACAGATCTAACCCAGTACTTC
>-|few|TRBV5-1|TRBJ1-5
CASRKDGGRYQPQHF
TGCGCCAGCAGAAAGGACGGGGGGCGATATCAGCCCCAGCATTTT
>TRBD2|many|TRBV20-1|TRBJ2-3
CSAETSGSTDTQYF
TGCAGTGCTGAGACTAGCGGGAGCACAGATACGCAGTATTTT
>TRBD1|many|TRBV25-1|TRBJ2-7
CASTLGGQGLPQYF
TGTGCCAGCACCCTTGGGGGACAGGGCCTACCTCAGTACTTC
>TRBD1|few|TRBV7-9|TRBJ2-1
CASSKQGAQPFF
TGTGCCAGCAGCAAACAGGGGGCTCAGCCGTTCTTC
>-|-|TRBV18|TRBJ2-7
CASSPSGTLYEQYF
TGTGCCAGCTCACCTTCCGGGACACTTTACGAGCAGTACTTC
>-|-|TRBV7-8|TRBJ2-3
CASSLGPQGRGTDTQYF
TGTGCCAGCAGCTTAGGTCCACAGGGTAGAGGGACAGATACGCAGTATTTT
>-|few|TRBV15|TRBJ2-2
CATSRGIKGAGELFF
TGTGCCACCAGCAGAGGCATAAAGGGTGCCGGGGAGCTGTTTTTT
>TRBD1|-|TRBV28|TRBJ1-5
CASSFRGQGINQPQHF
TGTGCCAGCAGTTTCCGGGGACAGGGTATCAATCAGCCCCAGCATTTT